One sample yielded the 17 T cell receptor beta chains listed below, sequenced in a study of blood T cell repertoires in COVID-19. Sequencing used immunoSEQ multiplex PCR; TCRdb keeps in-frame clones, though not all of them. The table lists hundreds of thousands of clones, more than 80% of them singletons. The sequenced sample was PBMCs or T cells enriched from blood (not recorded which). These receptors all stem from a young man who had recovered from COVID-19.

This clone showed up just once. Other DNA sequences from this sample encode an identical CDR3 as well. V gene TRBV5-1 combines with J gene TRBJ2-1, with 8 bases matching TRBD1. Germline V CDR1 and CDR2: SGHRS, YFSETQ. CDR3 length: 15 residues. The junction had 2 bases not matched to a gene; V was cut back by 2 bases and J by 1 base. The CDR3 DNA follows: TGCGCCAGCAGCTTAGGACAGGGATCCTACAATGAGCAGTTCTTC. This codes for CASSLGQGSYNEQFF.

The V gene is TRBV2, the J gene TRBJ2-7; D is undetermined. V was clipped by 3 bases and J by 6 bases, with 9 bases between them. This CDR3 has 12 residues. The germline V gene encodes CDR1 SNHLY and CDR2 FYNNEI. The DNA of the CDR3 is TGTGCCAGCAGTGATCGCGCCTTCGAGCAGTACTTC. It specifies CASSDRAFEQYF.

This clone appeared a few times. The chain is built from TRBV7-7 and TRBJ1-3, with D hard to call. Trimming took 2 bases from V and 0 from J, leaving 20 bases between them. The length of the CDR3 is 19 residues. CDR1 SSHAT and CDR2 FNYEAQ come from the germline V gene (reference sequence). The CDR3 DNA is TGTGCCAGCAGCTTAAGTCGTCCCTCCACCCCCAGCTCTGGAAACACCATATATTTT. Translating gives CASSLSRPSTPSSGNTIYF.

This clone has just a few counts. This chain uses TRBV5-4 with TRBJ2-7; the match to TRBD2 covers 7 bases. The trim removed 3 bases at V and 7 bases at J, leaving 13 bases unmatched. Germline values: CDR1 SGHNT, CDR2 YYREEE (reference sequence). CDR3 length: 15 residues. The CDR3 DNA is TGTGCCAGCAGCTCCCAGCGGGAAGGGGCAGAAGAGCAGTACTTC. Amino acids: CASSSQREGAEEQYF.

The chain uses TRBV24-1 and TRBJ2-1, with D possibly matching TRBD2 (5 bases). CDR3 length: 15 residues. V was trimmed by 4 bases and J by 1 base, leaving 10 bases between them. Per the germline V gene, CDR1 is KGHDR and CDR2 is SFDVKD. CDR3 sequence: CATSDELESYNEQFF. The CDR3 DNA is TGTGCCACCAGTGACGAACTAGAATCCTACAATGAGCAGTTCTTC.

This clone was counted once. The V gene is TRBV28, the J gene TRBJ1-2, with 7 bases aligning to TRBD1. The CDR3 is 14 amino acids. Germline V CDR1 and CDR2: MDHEN, SYDVKM. V shed 4 bases and J 8 bases; nucleotides not matched to a gene: 10. CDR3 bases: TGTGCCAGCAGTTCTCAAGACAGGGTTAACGGCTACACCTTC. It is translated as CASSSQDRVNGYTF.

The V call is TRBV10-2, the J call TRBJ2-1; weak D call: TRBD2 (6 bases). Germline loops: CDR1 WSHSY, CDR2 SAAADI. The length of the CDR3 is 13 residues. Trimming cost V 4 bases and J 9 bases, with 13 bases left between them. DNA of the CDR3: TGCGCCAGCAGTGCCTCAGGAGGGTTTGAGCAGTTCTTC. Its translation is CASSASGGFEQFF.

This clone has a single count. The chain carries TRBV27 and TRBJ2-1, with TRBD2 matching over 8 bases. Unmatched junction bases numbered 3, after V lost 5 bases and J lost 3 bases. CDR1 MNHEY and CDR2 SMNVEV come from the germline V gene (reference sequence). The CDR3 extends over 14 amino acids. Here the CDR3 reads CASSREGHYNEQFF. In DNA, the CDR3 is TGTGCCAGCAGTCGGGAGGGCCACTACAATGAGCAGTTCTTC.

The chain carries TRBV23-1 and TRBJ2-6; D may be TRBD2 (6 bases). TRBV23-1 is an ORF, with its function uncertain. This CDR3 spans 19 amino acids. With 2 bases removed from V and 5 bases from J, the gap between germline ends came to 22 bases. The CDR3 here is CASSQMGKAGPARANVLTF. The CDR3 coding sequence is TGCGCCAGCAGTCAAATGGGGAAGGCGGGGCCCGCCCGGGCCAACGTCCTGACTTTC.

This rearrangement joins TRBV29-1 to TRBJ2-1; 8 bases map to TRBD2. Unmatched junction bases numbered 6, after V lost 7 bases and J lost 4 bases. Germline CDR1 SQVTM, CDR2 ANQGSEA. The CDR3 extends over 13 amino acids. CDR3 DNA: TGCAGCGCCCTACTAGCGGTGTACAATGAGCAGTTCTTC. It encodes CSALLAVYNEQFF.

The V and J genes are TRBV4-1 and TRBJ2-1; 15 nucleotides agree with TRBD2. Looked up from germline, CDR1 is MGHRA and CDR2 is YSYEKL. Trimming removed 2 bases from V and 7 bases from J; junction bases left unmatched: 12. This CDR3 spans 19 amino acids. DNA for the CDR3: TGCGCCAGCAGCCAATATCGTGGACTAGCGGGAGGGATCAGGAATGAGCAGTTCTTC. Its translation: CASSQYRGLAGGIRNEQFF.

This rearrangement joins TRBV27 to TRBJ1-1, with 7 bases matching TRBD1. Germline values: CDR1 MNHEY, CDR2 SMNVEV (reference sequence). The V gene end was trimmed by 2 bases and the J gene end by 7 bases; junction bases not matched to a gene: 4. The CDR3 sequence is 13 residues long. The CDR3 spells CASSLDREREAFF. The DNA of the CDR3 is TGTGCCAGCAGTTTAGACAGGGAACGTGAAGCTTTCTTT.

The V call is TRBV10-2, the J call TRBJ2-1; 10 bases are shared with TRBD2. The V segment lost 4 bases and the J segment 7 bases; nucleotides outside the gene matches: 7. This CDR3 spans 15 amino acids. Germline V gene data show CDR1 as WSHSY and CDR2 as SAAADI. CDR3 sequence: CASSVGSGRRNEQFF. As DNA, the CDR3 is TGCGCCAGCAGTGTCGGTAGCGGGAGGCGGAATGAGCAGTTCTTC.

V is TRBV3-1 (or the pseudogene TRBV3-2) and J is TRBJ1-5; D unresolved. Germline assignment: CDR1 LGHDT and CDR2 YNNKEL (reference sequence). The V end lost 2 bases, the J end lost 4 bases, and 6 bases lay between the germline ends. The CDR3 totals 13 residues. The CDR3 DNA reads as TGTGCCAGCAGCCAATTTGAGAATCAGCCCCAGCATTTT. This codes for CASSQFENQPQHF.

V and J are TRBV30 and TRBJ1-1; tentative D call: TRBD1 (5 bases). V was trimmed by 2 bases and J by 9 bases, leaving 13 bases between them. This CDR3 has 12 amino acids. The V gene's germline CDR1 is GTSNPN and CDR2 SVGIG (reference sequence). This CDR3 is CAWSPFGAQAFF. CDR3 nucleotide sequence: TGTGCCTGGAGTCCTTTTGGGGCCCAAGCTTTCTTT.

The chain combines TRBV30 with TRBJ2-2; TRBD2 matches 9 bases. V lost 0 bases, J lost 1 base, and 3 bases stayed unmatched. Germline V gene lookup returns CDR1 GTSNPN and CDR2 SVGIG (reference sequence). The CDR3 contains 16 residues. This chain's CDR3 is CAWSVSGRWNTGELFF. The CDR3 DNA reads as TGTGCCTGGAGTGTTAGCGGGAGATGGAACACCGGGGAGCTGTTTTTT.

The rearrangement links TRBV4-1 to TRBJ2-5; 8 nucleotides line up with TRBD1. CDR1 is MGHRA, CDR2 YSYEKL, per germline. J was trimmed by 5 bases and V by 3 bases; bases with no gene match: 14. The CDR3 length is 17 residues. The CDR3 region has the DNA TGCGCCAGCAGCCATCCCCTTCAGGACAGGGTTGGGGAGACCCAGTACTTC. It codes for CASSHPLQDRVGETQYF.